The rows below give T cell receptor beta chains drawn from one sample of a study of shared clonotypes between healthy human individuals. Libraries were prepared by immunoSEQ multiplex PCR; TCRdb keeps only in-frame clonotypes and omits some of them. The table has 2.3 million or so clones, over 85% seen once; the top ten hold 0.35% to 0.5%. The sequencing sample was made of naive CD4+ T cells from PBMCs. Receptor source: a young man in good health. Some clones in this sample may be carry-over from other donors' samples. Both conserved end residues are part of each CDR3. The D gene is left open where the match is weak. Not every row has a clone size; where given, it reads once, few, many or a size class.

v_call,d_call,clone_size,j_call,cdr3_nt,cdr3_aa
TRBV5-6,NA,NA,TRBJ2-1,TGTGCCAGCAGCTTGCAAGTGGGAAACCAGTTCTTC,CASSLQVGNQFF
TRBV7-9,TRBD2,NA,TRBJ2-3,TGTGCCAGCACCTTTAGCGGGGCTAACACAGATACGCAGTATTTT,CASTFSGANTDTQYF
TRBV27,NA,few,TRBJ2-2,TGTGCCAGCAGTGCAATGGGCAGGACGAACACCGGGGAGCTGTTTTTT,CASSAMGRTNTGELFF
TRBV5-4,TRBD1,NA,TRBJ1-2,TGTGCCAGCAGCTTGGAGGCAGGGGGGGGAGGCTACACCTTC,CASSLEAGGGGYTF
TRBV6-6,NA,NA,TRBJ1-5,TGTGCCAGCAGTTACTCGCGCGGGGGGAGCCATCAGCCCCAGCATTTT,CASSYSRGGSHQPQHF
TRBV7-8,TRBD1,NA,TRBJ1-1,TGTGCCAGCAGCTTAGTGCAGGGGGGTGACACTGAAGCTTTCTTT,CASSLVQGGDTEAFF
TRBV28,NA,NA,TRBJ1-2,TGTGCCAGCCGGGGACCGACAGTTCTTCGATACTATGGCTACACCTTC,CASRGPTVLRYYGYTF
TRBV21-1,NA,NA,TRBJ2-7,TGTGCCAGCAGCAGGCAGCGGGAGGGGGTCTACGAGCAGTACTTC,CASSRQREGVYEQYF
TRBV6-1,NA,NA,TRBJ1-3,TGTGCCAGCAGTGATCCCGGAAGGGGTGGAAACACCATATATTTT,CASSDPGRGGNTIYF
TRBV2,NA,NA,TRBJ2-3,TGTGCCAGCAGTGAACGGCCGGTCACAGATACGCAGTATTTT,CASSERPVTDTQYF
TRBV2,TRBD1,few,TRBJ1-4,TGTGCCAGCGGACAGACAGGGAAGAGGGAAAAACTGTTTTTT,CASGQTGKREKLFF
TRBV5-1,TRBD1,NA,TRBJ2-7,TGCGCCAGCAGCAGGACAGGAGACTACGAGCAGTACTTC,CASSRTGDYEQYF
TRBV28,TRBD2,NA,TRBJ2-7,TGTGCCAGCAGCAAAGCTAGCGGGAGGGCCTCCGGTTACGAGCAGTACTTC,CASSKASGRASGYEQYF
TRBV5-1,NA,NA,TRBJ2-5,TGCGCCAGCAGCCTCCTTATGCCAGAGACCCAGTACTTC,CASSLLMPETQYF
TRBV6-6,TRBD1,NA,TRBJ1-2,TGTGCCAGCAGTTACTCTAGGGACAGGGTTGCTGGCTACACCTTC,CASSYSRDRVAGYTF
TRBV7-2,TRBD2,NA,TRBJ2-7,TGTGCCAGCAGCTACACTAGCGGGAGGGCCACCTACGAGCAGTACTTC,CASSYTSGRATYEQYF
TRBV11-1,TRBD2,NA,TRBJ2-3,TGTGCCAGCAGTCCAGGGCGGGGGTACCGAAACACAGATACGCAGTATTTT,CASSPGRGYRNTDTQYF
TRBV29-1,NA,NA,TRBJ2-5,TGCAGCGCAGCCGCCGGGGTCCAAGAGACCCAGTACTTC,CSAAAGVQETQYF
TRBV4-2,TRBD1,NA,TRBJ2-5,TGTGCCAGCAGCCAAGTGGGACAGGGAGGGGAGACCCAGTACTTC,CASSQVGQGGETQYF
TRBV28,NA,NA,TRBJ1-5,TGTGCCAGCAGTTTACGGCAGGGCGGACAGCCCCAGCATTTT,CASSLRQGGQPQHF
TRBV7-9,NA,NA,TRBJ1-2,TGTGCCAGCAGCGATCCTAGATGGGGGGAAGGCTACACCTTC,CASSDPRWGEGYTF
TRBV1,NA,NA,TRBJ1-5,TGCACCAGCGTGATAGGGACAGGGGTCGGTCAGCCCCAGCATTTT,CTSVIGTGVGQPQHF
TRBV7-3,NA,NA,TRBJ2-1,TGTGCCAGCAGCTTAACGGGAATTGGCGACGGTGAGCAGTTCTTC,CASSLTGIGDGEQFF
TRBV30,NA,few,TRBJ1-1,TGTGCCTGGAATTTGTGGGCGGGGAACACTGAAGCTTTCTTT,CAWNLWAGNTEAFF
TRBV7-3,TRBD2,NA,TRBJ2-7,TGTGCCAGCAGCAGTAGCGGGAGAGGGTATTACGAGCAGTACTTC,CASSSSGRGYYEQYF
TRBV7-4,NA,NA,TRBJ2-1,TGTGCCAGCAGCTTTGGCTTAGACTACAATGAGCAGTTCTTC,CASSFGLDYNEQFF
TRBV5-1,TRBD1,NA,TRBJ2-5,TGCGCCAGCAGCTTGGGAAGGGGGCAGGAGACCCAGTACTTC,CASSLGRGQETQYF
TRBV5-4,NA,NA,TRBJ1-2,TGTGCCAGCCACTACAGTAACTATGGCTACACCTTC,CASHYSNYGYTF
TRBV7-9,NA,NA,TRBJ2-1,TGTGCCAGCCGATTATCGGTATACAATGAGCAGTTCTTC,CASRLSVYNEQFF
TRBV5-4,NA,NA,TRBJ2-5,TGTGCCAGCAGCTTGGGGGGGACCAAAGAGACCCAGTACTTC,CASSLGGTKETQYF
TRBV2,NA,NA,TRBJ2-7,TGTGCCAGCAGTGGAGATAGGAAAGAGCAGTACTTC,CASSGDRKEQYF
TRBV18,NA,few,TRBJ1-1,TGTGCCAGCTCACCAACGGTCAGGGAAGCTTTCTTT,CASSPTVREAFF
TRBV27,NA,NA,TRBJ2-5,TGTGCCAGCAGTTTCTCTCCGACTAGTTTGGAGACCCAGTACTTC,CASSFSPTSLETQYF
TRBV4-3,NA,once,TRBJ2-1,TGCGCCAGCAGCCAAGAATATAGCATCGGGTACAATGAGCAGTTCTTC,CASSQEYSIGYNEQFF
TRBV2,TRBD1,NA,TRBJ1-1,TGTGCCAGCAGTAACAGGGGCGGCACTGAAGCTTTCTTT,CASSNRGGTEAFF
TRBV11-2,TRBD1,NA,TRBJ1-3,TGTGCCAGCAGCCACCCGGGACAGGGGTCAAACTCTGGAAACACCATATATTTT,CASSHPGQGSNSGNTIYF
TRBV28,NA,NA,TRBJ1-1,TGTGCCAGCAGTTTAGGAGGAGCGGGAATGAACACTGAAGCTTTCTTT,CASSLGGAGMNTEAFF
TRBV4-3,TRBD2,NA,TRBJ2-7,TGCGCCAGCAGCCCAAAACTAGCGGGGAGCTCCTACGAGCAGTACTTC,CASSPKLAGSSYEQYF
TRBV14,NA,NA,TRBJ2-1,TGTGCCAGCAGCCAGCCTCCACCTAATGAGCAGTTCTTC,CASSQPPPNEQFF
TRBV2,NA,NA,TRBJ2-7,TGTGCCAGCTATGGGGACAAGGGGAGTACAGCGGGAGAGCAGTACTTC,CASYGDKGSTAGEQYF
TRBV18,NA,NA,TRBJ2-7,TGTGCCAGCTCACCCCGGCCCTCTGGACAAGCCTACGAGCAGTACTTC,CASSPRPSGQAYEQYF
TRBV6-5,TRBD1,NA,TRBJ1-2,TGTGCCAGCGGGGCCCGGACAGGGTTACGCTATGGCTACACCTTC,CASGARTGLRYGYTF
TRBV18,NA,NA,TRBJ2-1,TGTGCCAGCTCACCCACTCGGGCCGCATTTACCTACAATGAGCAGTTCTTC,CASSPTRAAFTYNEQFF
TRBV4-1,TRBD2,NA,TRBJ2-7,TGCGCCAGCAGGAAGGGACTAGATGCCTACGAGCAGTACTTC,CASRKGLDAYEQYF
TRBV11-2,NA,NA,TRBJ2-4,TGTGCCAGCAGCTTAGATGGGACACGCATTCAGTACTTC,CASSLDGTRIQYF
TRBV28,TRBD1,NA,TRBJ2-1,TGTGCCAGCAGTGGTACCGGGACAGGGAACAATGAGCAGTTCTTC,CASSGTGTGNNEQFF
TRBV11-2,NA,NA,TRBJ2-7,TGTGCCAGCAGCTTAGGTCGAGCGGCCTACGAGCAGTACTTC,CASSLGRAAYEQYF
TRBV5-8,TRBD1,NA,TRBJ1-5,TGTGCCAGCACCAATGACTGGACAGGTGCGAATCAGCCCCAGCATTTT,CASTNDWTGANQPQHF
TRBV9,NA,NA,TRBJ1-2,TGTGCCAGCAGCGTAGGGGCCAGGGACTATGGCTACACCTTC,CASSVGARDYGYTF
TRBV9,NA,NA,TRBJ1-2,TGTGCCAGCAGCCAGCAGGTCCAGATTAACTATGGCTACACCTTC,CASSQQVQINYGYTF
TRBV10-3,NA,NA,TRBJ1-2,TGTGCCATCAGCGAACCGACGAGCTATGGCTACACCTTC,CAISEPTSYGYTF
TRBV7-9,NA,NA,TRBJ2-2,TGTGCCAGCAGCCTCGGACAAGACACCGGGGAGCTGTTTTTT,CASSLGQDTGELFF
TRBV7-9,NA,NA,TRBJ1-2,TGTGCCAGCAGCCCCGGATACTATGGCTACACCTTC,CASSPGYYGYTF
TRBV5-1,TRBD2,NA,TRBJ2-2,TGCGCCAGCAGCTTGGCCGGTAGGGCGGGAGGCGGCACCGGGGAGCTGTTTTTT,CASSLAGRAGGGTGELFF
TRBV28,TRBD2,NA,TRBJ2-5,TGTGCCAGCAGTTTTTCTGGACTAGCGGGAGGCCCTCCGGGATCGGCCCAAGAGACCCAGTACTTC,CASSFSGLAGGPPGSAQETQYF
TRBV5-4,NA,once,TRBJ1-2,TGTGCCAGCAGCTTGGCTTTCAGGCCTGGATATGGCTACACCTTC,CASSLAFRPGYGYTF
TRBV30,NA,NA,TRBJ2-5,TGTGCCTGGAGGAGATCGACAGCCGTCGGGGTCGGGACCCAGTACTTC,CAWRRSTAVGVGTQYF
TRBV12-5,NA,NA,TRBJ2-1,TGTGCTAGTGGTTTGGCACCCGACCGTTTCCGCGCCAATGAGCAGTTCTTC,CASGLAPDRFRANEQFF
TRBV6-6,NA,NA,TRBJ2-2,TGTGCCAGCAGTTATCCCCCCGGGCAGAACACCGGGGAGCTGTTTTTT,CASSYPPGQNTGELFF